This T cell receptor beta chain was identified in a study of regulatory T cells in long-lasting Graves disease. General study results and limits: Persistent cases of Graves' showed reduced TCR diversity relative to newly diagnosed patients.

In building TCR beta libraries, iRepertoire HTBI primers were used together with Arm-PCR of CDR3 regions. TCRdb ran MiXCR on the multiplex PCR reads and lists one entry per CDR3 protein. The sample yields hundreds of thousands of distinct CDR3 sequences, approximately 15% seen once. The time point is: newly diagnosed GD, antithyroid drugs for less than 3 months. PBMC-extracted RNA yielded the TCR library. V gave up 5 bases and J gave up 7 bases, with 21 bases separating them. The CDR3 extends over 16 amino acids. Remarks on this clonotype: Its antigen is unknown.

In addition, the sample was reused for a study of T cells in Graves' hyperthyroidism and ophthalmopathy. From that study: Graves' hyperthyroidism showing no ophthalmopathy progression within 18 months was considered stable. Uncontrolled infection, other autoimmune disease, pregnancy or lactation disqualified patients from enrolment. Ophthalmopathy, which appeared later, was predicted by the model a median approximately 6.7 months before onset.

The source is a woman aged 30 to 39 with Graves disease. This sequence joins TRBV12-3 or TRBV12-4 and TRBJ2-1; maybe TRBD1 (5 bases). The sample in question was peripheral blood mononuclear cells (PBMCs), obtained at new diagnosis, from a patient treated with antithyroid drugs. The chain's CDR3 is CASSPAPPGNLNEQFF. The DNA for the CDR3 is TGTGCCAGCAGTCCCGCCCCTCCAGGGAATTTGAATGAGCAGTTCTTC.